What follows are 22 T cell receptor beta chains derived from one specimen sequenced in a study of blood T cell repertoires in COVID-19. The assay was immunoSEQ multiplex PCR, and TCRdb's table has in-frame clones only and misses some. The table shows about 250,000 clones, with approximately 90% occurring only once. Input material: PBMCs or T cells enriched from blood (not recorded which). The source is a woman aged 45 to 65 who had recovered from COVID-19.

The chain couples TRBV5-1 to TRBJ2-7; the match to TRBD1 covers 7 bases. The germline gives CDR1 SGHRS, CDR2 YFSETQ. J was trimmed by 7 bases and V by 4 bases; bases with no gene match: 14. This CDR3 region has 15 residues. This CDR3 reads CASSALGGAVKEQYF. The DNA for the CDR3 is TGCGCCAGCAGCGCACTAGGGGGCGCGGTAAAAGAGCAGTACTTC.

As DNA, the CDR3 is TGTGCCAGCAGCTTAGACAGGGGGCTTGAAAAACTGTTTTTT. This encodes CASSLDRGLEKLFF. The J gene is TRBJ1-4, the V gene TRBV7-3; 10 positions agree with TRBD1. Germline CDR1 SGHTA, CDR2 FQGTGA. Unmatched junction bases numbered 1, after V lost 2 bases and J lost 7 bases. The CDR3 extends over 14 amino acids. Complete variable domain (other parts from reference TRBV7-3 and TRBJ1-4): GAGVSQTPSNKVTEKGKYVELRCDPISGHTALYWYRQSLGQGPEFLIYFQGTGAADDSGLPNDRFFAVRPEGSVSTLKIQRTERGDSAVYLCASSLDRGLEKLFFGSGTQLSVL.

J is TRBJ1-6 and V is TRBV7-9; TRBD1 might be the D (5 bases). CDR1 is SEHNR and CDR2 is FQNEAQ in the germline V gene (reference sequence). The ends were cut back, 2 bases at V and 4 bases at J, with 6 bases in the middle. CDR3 length: 14 residues. CDR3 sequence: CASSLQGYNSPLHF. The CDR3 bases are TGTGCCAGCAGCTTACAGGGTTATAATTCACCCCTCCACTTT.

This clone was observed a single time. This chain uses TRBV5-4 with TRBJ2-5, with 11 bases identical to TRBD1. V trimming: 2 bases; J trimming: 5 bases; junction bases outside the gene matches: 5. Germline CDR1 and CDR2: SGHNT and YYREEE (reference sequence). This CDR3 spans 15 amino acids. CDR3 DNA: TGTGCCAGCAGCTTCGGACAGGGGGCTGGGGAGACCCAGTACTTC. Its translation is CASSFGQGAGETQYF.

The chain links TRBV6-5 to TRBJ2-2, with a possible D match to TRBD2 (5 bases). Trimming took off 7 bases at V and 3 bases at J, with 9 bases between the two ends. In germline, CDR1 is MNHEY, CDR2 SVGAGI. This CDR3 comprises 13 residues. CDR3 nucleotide sequence: TGTGCCAGCAATCGGGGAGACACCGGGGAGCTGTTTTTT. Its protein is CASNRGDTGELFF.

The CDR3 coding sequence is TGCGCCAGCAGCTTCGGGGTGCCTGGAAACACCATATATTTT. Translation gives CASSFGVPGNTIYF. The gene calls are TRBV5-1 and TRBJ1-3; unclear D gene. The V gene lost 2 bases and the J gene lost 2 bases, with 8 bases spanning the gap. The CDR3 has 14 amino acids. Germline-derived CDR1 and CDR2 are SGHRS and YFSETQ.

The chain has TRBV24-1 and TRBJ1-2; TRBD1 matches at 12 bases. This CDR3 spans 15 amino acids. V lost 1 base, J lost 9 bases, and 5 bases stayed unmatched. Per the germline V gene, CDR1 is KGHDR and CDR2 is SFDVKD. Written as DNA, the CDR3 is TGTGCCACCAGTGATTTTGGGACAGGGGGCAGCAGCTACACCTTC. This gives the protein CATSDFGTGGSSYTF.

The chain combines TRBV7-2 with TRBJ2-1; D may be TRBD2 (6 bases). CDR3 length equals 14 residues. Trimming cost V 0 bases and J 7 bases, with 10 bases left between them. CDR1 SGHTA and CDR2 FQGNSA come from the germline V gene. The CDR3 DNA sequence: TGTGCCAGCAGCTTAGCCGCTAGCGAAAATGAGCAGTTCTTC. Protein product: CASSLAASENEQFF. Based on the CDR3 plus reference TRBV7-2 and TRBJ2-1, the full variable domain is GAGVSQSPSNKVTEKGKDVELRCDPISGHTALYWYRQSLGQGLEFLIYFQGNSAPDKSGLPSDRFSAERTGGSVSTLTIQRTQQEDSAVYLCASSLAASENEQFFGPGTRLTVL.

The chain links TRBV5-1 to TRBJ2-5; 9 nucleotides align to TRBD2. The germline V gene has CDR1 SGHRS and CDR2 YFSETQ. The CDR3 loop spans 16 amino acids. The J segment lost 4 bases and the V segment lost 6 bases, leaving 13 bases of the junction unmatched. This chain's CDR3 is CASIGSGSILGETQYF. In DNA, the CDR3 is TGCGCCAGCATTGGTAGCGGGAGTATCTTAGGAGAGACCCAGTACTTC.

This sequence joins TRBV20-1 and TRBJ1-2; D possibly corresponds to TRBD1 (5 bases). Germline V CDR1 and CDR2: DFQATT, SNEGSKA (reference sequence). This CDR3 spans 11 amino acids. V was pared by 7 bases and J by 5 bases, with 11 bases between. The chain's CDR3 is CSVDRQYGYTF. In DNA, the CDR3 is TGCAGTGTTGACAGACAATATGGCTACACCTTC.

The genes are TRBV28 and TRBJ1-2, with D possibly matching TRBD1 (6 bases). From germline, CDR1 is MDHEN and CDR2 SYDVKM. The length of the CDR3 is 12 residues. Trimming pared 7 bases from V and 6 bases from J, leaving 12 bases between. CDR3 nucleotides: TGTGCCAGCACGCCCAGGACAGATGGCTACACCTTC. Its translation is CASTPRTDGYTF.

The chain joins TRBV11-3 to TRBJ2-1, with 9 nucleotides matching TRBD2. Germline V gives CDR1 SGHNT, CDR2 YENEEA. This CDR3 is built from 15 residues. J was trimmed by 4 bases and V by 3 bases; bases with no gene match: 4. The CDR3 DNA reads as TGTGCCAGCAGCTTTAGCGGGAGCCAATACAATGAGCAGTTCTTC. Amino acid sequence: CASSFSGSQYNEQFF.

The gene calls are TRBV18 and TRBJ1-1, with 9 nucleotides matching TRBD1. Looked up from germline, CDR1 is KGHSH and CDR2 is LQKENI. After removal of 3 bases from V and 4 bases from J, the junction contained 3 bases not matched to a gene. The length of the CDR3 is 14 residues. DNA of the CDR3: TGTGCCAGCTCACCGGGGACAGGGTCCACTGAAGCTTTCTTT. Translated: CASSPGTGSTEAFF.

This clone has a handful of counts. The V gene is TRBV5-1, the J gene TRBJ2-6; D is possibly TRBD1 (5 bases). V lost 2 bases and J lost 4, with 10 bases in between. The CDR3 is 15 residues long. Germline V gene data show CDR1 as SGHRS and CDR2 as YFSETQ. The CDR3 DNA is TGCGCCAGCAGCTTCAGGGTTAGGGGGGCCAACGTCCTGACTTTC. It yields the protein CASSFRVRGANVLTF.

The V gene is TRBV21-1, the J gene TRBJ2-7; TRBD1, the table's D call, lacks a check against the DNA. TRBV21-1 is marked as a pseudogene. This CDR3 has 15 residues. This CDR3 is CASSSLSGQGYEQYF. CDR3 sequence (DNA): TGTGCCAGCAGCTCCCTGTCGGGACAGGGCTACGAGCAGTACTTC.

This chain connects TRBV29-1 to TRBJ2-7; 8 bases fit TRBD1. The CDR3 covers 17 residues. Germline CDR1 is SQVTM and CDR2 is ANQGSEA. J lost 1 base, V lost 6 bases, and 17 bases had no gene match. For the CDR3, the DNA is TGCAGCGTGAAAAGGACAGGGCGAGACCGATTATCCTACGAGCAGTACTTC. Its translation is CSVKRTGRDRLSYEQYF.

The chain is built from TRBV14 and TRBJ2-3; D may be TRBD1 (5 bases). The V end lost 4 bases, the J end lost 4 bases, and 15 bases lay between the germline ends. The CDR3 is made up of 15 amino acids. The V gene's germline CDR1 is SGHDN and CDR2 FVKESK. The CDR3 sequence is CASSPLGQAADTQYF. The CDR3 DNA reads TGTGCCAGCAGCCCGCTCGGACAAGCCGCAGATACGCAGTATTTT.

The CDR3 region is CASSPRGEETQYF. DNA for the CDR3: TGTGCCAGCAGCCCCCGCGGGGAAGAGACCCAGTACTTC. V is TRBV7-3 and J is TRBJ2-5; D possibly corresponds to TRBD2 (6 bases). The germline gives CDR1 SGHTA, CDR2 FQGTGA. The CDR3 sequence is 13 residues long. With 5 bases removed from V and 3 bases from J, the gap between germline ends came to 10 bases.

The chain has TRBV28 and TRBJ1-2, with TRBD1 as a possible D gene (6 bases). Per germline, CDR1 MDHEN and CDR2 SYDVKM. V gave up 5 bases and J gave up 8 bases, with 15 bases separating them. The CDR3 extends over 13 amino acids. The CDR3 region has the DNA TGTGCCAGCAGTGGGGGCCGGATCTTCGGCTACACCTTC. The encoded protein is CASSGGRIFGYTF.

The chain carries TRBV5-1 and TRBJ1-4; D gene unclear. From germline, CDR1 is SGHRS and CDR2 YFSETQ. With 4 bases removed from V and 11 bases from J, the gap between germline ends came to 15 bases. The CDR3 is 13 residues long. In nucleotides, the CDR3 is TGCGCCAGCAGCCAGGAAGGGAGTAGGAAACTGTTTTTT. It encodes CASSQEGSRKLFF.

The rearrangement links TRBV18 to TRBJ1-1, with 7 nucleotides matching TRBD1. Germline V gives CDR1 KGHSH, CDR2 LQKENI. The CDR3 loop spans 14 amino acids. V shed 2 bases and J 5 bases; nucleotides not matched to a gene: 5. This CDR3 reads CASSPFTGETEAFF. The CDR3 DNA reads TGTGCCAGCTCACCATTTACAGGGGAAACTGAAGCTTTCTTT.

This chain uses TRBV28 with TRBJ1-5, with 8 nucleotides matching TRBD1. This CDR3 is 16 amino acids long. V was pared by 0 bases and J by 4 bases, with 5 bases of the junction left unmatched. Germline V gives CDR1 MDHEN, CDR2 SYDVKM. CDR3 sequence reads: CASSLWGTGKNQPQHF. Here the CDR3 DNA reads TGTGCCAGCAGTTTATGGGGGACAGGCAAGAATCAGCCCCAGCATTTT. Combining the CDR3 with reference TRBV28 and TRBJ1-5 gives the whole variable domain DVKVTQSSRYLVKRTGEKVFLECVQDMDHENMFWYRQDPGLGLRLIYFSYDVKMKEKGDIPEGYSVSREKKERFSLILESASTNQTSMYLCASSLWGTGKNQPQHFGDGTRLSIL.